This T cell receptor beta chain was captured in a study of blood T cell repertoires in COVID-19. Study background: Donors in the United States, Italy and Spain gave samples during acute or convalescent COVID-19.

Data came from immunoSEQ multiplex PCR; TCRdb stores just in-frame clones and leaves some out. The repertoire has fewer than 300,000 clones, roughly 91% of them found once; the top ten carry over 2%. Germline V gene sequence: CDR1 SNHLY, CDR2 FYNNEI. J was trimmed by 6 bases and V by 4 bases; bases with no gene match: 13. The CDR3 contains 16 residues. This TCR came from a woman aged 40 to 49 with acute COVID-19. Source material: PBMCs or T cells enriched from blood (not recorded which). This sequence joins TRBV2 and TRBJ2-7; 9 positions agree with TRBD1. CDR3: CASSATSRDREGEQYF. The CDR3 coding sequence is TGTGCCAGCAGTGCCACTTCCCGGGACAGGGAGGGCGAGCAGTACTTC.